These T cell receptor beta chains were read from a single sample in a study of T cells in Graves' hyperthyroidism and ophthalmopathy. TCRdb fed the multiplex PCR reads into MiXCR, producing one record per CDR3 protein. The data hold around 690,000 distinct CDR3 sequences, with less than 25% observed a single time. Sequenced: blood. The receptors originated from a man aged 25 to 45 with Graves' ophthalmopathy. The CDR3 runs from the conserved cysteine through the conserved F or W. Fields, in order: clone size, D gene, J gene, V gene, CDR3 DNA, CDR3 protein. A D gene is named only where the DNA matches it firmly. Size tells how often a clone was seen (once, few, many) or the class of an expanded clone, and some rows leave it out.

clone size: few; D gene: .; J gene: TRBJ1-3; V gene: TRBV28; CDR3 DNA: TGTGCCAGCAGTTTATCGAGGGGCTCTGGAAACACCATATATTTT; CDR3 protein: CASSLSRGSGNTIYF
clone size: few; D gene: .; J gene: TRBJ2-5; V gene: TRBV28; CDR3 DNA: TGTGCCAGCAGCCGACCCGGGACAACCATGGATATCCAGTACTTC; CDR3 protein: CASSRPGTTMDIQYF
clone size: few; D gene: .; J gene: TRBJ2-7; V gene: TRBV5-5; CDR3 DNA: TGTGCCAGCAGCTTGGAACTAGCCAACTCCTACGAGCAGTACTTC; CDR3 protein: CASSLELANSYEQYF
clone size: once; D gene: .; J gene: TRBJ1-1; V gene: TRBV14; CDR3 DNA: TGTGCCAGCAGCCAAAAGGTGGGCACTGAAGCTTTCTTT; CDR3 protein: CASSQKVGTEAFF
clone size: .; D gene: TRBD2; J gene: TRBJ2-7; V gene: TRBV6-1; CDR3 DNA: TGTGCCAGCAGTGAACCAGCCCTAGCGGGAGATATGAACGAGCAGTACTTC; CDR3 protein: CASSEPALAGDMNEQYF
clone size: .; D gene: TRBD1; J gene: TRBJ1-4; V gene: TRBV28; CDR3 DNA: TGTGCCAGCGGATCAGGGGGTCTCAATGAAAAACTGTTTTTT; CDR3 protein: CASGSGGLNEKLFF
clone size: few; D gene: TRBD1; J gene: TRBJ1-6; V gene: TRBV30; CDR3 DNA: TGTGCCTGGAGCCCAGAGGACAGGGGCTATAATTCACCCCTCCACTTT; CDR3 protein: CAWSPEDRGYNSPLHF
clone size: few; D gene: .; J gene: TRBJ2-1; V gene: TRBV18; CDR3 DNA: TGTGCCAGCTCACCAGGTTGGGTAAGCGAGCAGTTCTTC; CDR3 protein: CASSPGWVSEQFF
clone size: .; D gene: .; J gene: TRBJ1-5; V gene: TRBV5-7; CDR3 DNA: TGTGCCAGCAGCTTGGGAACCAGGGGAGGAGATGGCAATCAGCCCCAGCATTTT; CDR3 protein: CASSLGTRGGDGNQPQHF
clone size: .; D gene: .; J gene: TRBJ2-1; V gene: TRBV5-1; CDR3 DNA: TGCGCCAGCAGCTTGTCCAGGGGCAGTAAGAATGAGCAGTTCTTC; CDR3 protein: CASSLSRGSKNEQFF
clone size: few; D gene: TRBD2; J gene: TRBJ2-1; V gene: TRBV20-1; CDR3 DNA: TGCAGTGCTAGTGAGGGGCGGGAGTGGAGTGAGCAGTTCTTC; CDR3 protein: CSASEGREWSEQFF
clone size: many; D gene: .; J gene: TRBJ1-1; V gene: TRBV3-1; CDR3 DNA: TGTGCCAGCAGCCCCGGACGGCATAACACTGAAGCTTTCTTT; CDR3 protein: CASSPGRHNTEAFF
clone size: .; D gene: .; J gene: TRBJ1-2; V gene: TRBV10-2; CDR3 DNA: TGCGCCAGCAGTGAGTCCTCGATTGGGGGCTACACCTTC; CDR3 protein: CASSESSIGGYTF
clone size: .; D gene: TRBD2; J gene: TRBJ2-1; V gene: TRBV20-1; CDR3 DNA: TGCAGTGCTAGGACTAGCGGGTCGATAGAGCAGTTCTTC; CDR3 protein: CSARTSGSIEQFF
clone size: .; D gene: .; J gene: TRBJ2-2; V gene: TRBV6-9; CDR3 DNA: TGTGCCAGCAGTGAGAGGGGACAGAACACCGGGGAGCTGTTTTTT; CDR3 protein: CASSERGQNTGELFF
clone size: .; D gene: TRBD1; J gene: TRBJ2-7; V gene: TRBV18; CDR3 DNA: TGTGCCAGCTCACCCGGGACAGGGCCCTACAAGCAGTACTTC; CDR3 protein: CASSPGTGPYKQYF
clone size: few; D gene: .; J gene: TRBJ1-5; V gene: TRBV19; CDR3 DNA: TGTGCCAGTAGTATTGGTGGTCGAGTCAATCAGCCCCAGCATTTT; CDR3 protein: CASSIGGRVNQPQHF
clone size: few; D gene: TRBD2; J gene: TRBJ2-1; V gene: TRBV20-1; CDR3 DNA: TGCAGTGCTAGAGAGGCTAGCGGGAGGTATTACAATGAGCAGTTCTTC; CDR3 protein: CSAREASGRYYNEQFF
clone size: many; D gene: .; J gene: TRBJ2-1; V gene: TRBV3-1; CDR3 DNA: TGTGCCAGCAGCCAGGGGCCCGGGACCTCCTACAATGAGCAGTTCTTC; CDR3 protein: CASSQGPGTSYNEQFF
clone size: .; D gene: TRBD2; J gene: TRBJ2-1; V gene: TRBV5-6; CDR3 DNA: TGTGCCAGCAGCTTTCGTACTAGCGGGAGGTTAGTGTCCTACAATGAGCAGTTCTTC; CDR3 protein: CASSFRTSGRLVSYNEQFF
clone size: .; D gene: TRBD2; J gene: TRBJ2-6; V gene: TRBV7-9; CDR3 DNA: TGTGCCACGGGGGGGATCATATACTCTGGGGCCAACGTCCTGACTTTC; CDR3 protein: CATGGIIYSGANVLTF
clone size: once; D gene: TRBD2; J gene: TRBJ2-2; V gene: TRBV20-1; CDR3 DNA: TGCAGTGCTAGAGATTCGGCACTAGCGGGTAACACCGGGGAGCTGTTTTTT; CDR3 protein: CSARDSALAGNTGELFF
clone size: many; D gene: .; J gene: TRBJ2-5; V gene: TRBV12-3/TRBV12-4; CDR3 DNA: TGTGCCAGCTCGCAGACCTGGGAGACCCAGTACTTC; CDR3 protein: CASSQTWETQYF
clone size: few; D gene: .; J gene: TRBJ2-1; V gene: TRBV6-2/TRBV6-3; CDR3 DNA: TGTGCCAGCAGTTACTCGACCGTAGCGGAATACAATGAGCAGTTCTTC; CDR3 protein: CASSYSTVAEYNEQFF